This entry lists 22 T cell receptor beta chains sequenced from one sample in a study of cytomegalovirus exposure and HLA in healthy donors. PCR involved 60 Vbeta and 13 Jbeta primers. Repertoires were generated with immunoSEQ multiplex PCR, while TCRdb's copy carries only in-frame clones and drops some. This table holds about 130,000 clones, 55% to 75% found once. Sequencing was done on a sample of PBMCs. All receptors derive from a man younger than 45 in good health and CMV-seropositive.

The chain carries TRBV27 and TRBJ1-5, with 8 positions matching TRBD1. The CDR3 is 16 amino acids. CDR1 and CDR2 (germline): MNHEY, SMNVEV (reference sequence). V shed 5 bases and J 9 bases; nucleotides not matched to a gene: 15. This CDR3 reads CASSPPDRVRWRPQHF. CDR3 DNA: TGTGCCAGCAGTCCTCCGGACAGGGTGAGGTGGCGGCCCCAGCATTTT.

V is TRBV29-1 and J is TRBJ2-2, with 9 nucleotides matching TRBD1. The CDR3 is 15 residues long. Per the germline V gene, CDR1 is SQVTM and CDR2 is ANQGSEA. The ends lost 3 bases at V and 5 bases at J; junction bases unmatched: 7. The CDR3 sequence: CSVDRDRVGTGELFF. DNA for the CDR3: TGCAGCGTTGATAGGGACAGGGTGGGAACCGGGGAGCTGTTTTTT.

This rearrangement joins TRBV18 to TRBJ1-5; no reliable D call. V shed 2 bases and J shed 5 bases, with 7 bases lying between them. The V gene's germline CDR1 is KGHSH and CDR2 LQKENI. This CDR3 contains 13 residues. The CDR3 DNA reads as TGTGCCAGCTCACCAACAGCAGATCAGCCCCAGCATTTT. This sequence encodes CASSPTADQPQHF. Variable domain in full (rest from reference TRBV18 and TRBJ1-5): NAGVMQNPRHLVRRRGQEARLRCSPMKGHSHVYWYRQLPEEGLKFMVYLQKENIIDESGMPKERFSAEFPKEGPSILRIQQVVRGDSAAYFCASSPTADQPQHFGDGTRLSIL.

The V and J genes are TRBV7-9 and TRBJ1-1, with a weak D call TRBD1 (6 bases). Trimming stripped 6 bases from V and 7 bases from J, with 12 bases between. This CDR3 has 12 residues. Looked up from germline, CDR1 is SEHNR and CDR2 is FQNEAQ (reference sequence). CDR3 sequence: CASSQTGSEAFF. CDR3 in DNA: TGTGCCAGCAGTCAAACAGGGAGTGAAGCTTTCTTT.

The V call is TRBV10-3, the J call TRBJ1-2; 11 positions match TRBD1. CDR3 length: 19 amino acids. Germline lookup yields CDR1 ENHRY and CDR2 SYGVKD. The V and J ends lost 6 bases and 5 bases, in that order; junction bases with no gene match: 20. As DNA, the CDR3 is TGTGCCATCAGCCGACTAGACCGTGGACAGGGGGCGTCGTTGTATGGCTACACCTTC. Translation: CAISRLDRGQGASLYGYTF.

The gene calls are TRBV5-4 and TRBJ1-1; D might be TRBD1 (5 bases). This CDR3 comprises 14 residues. In germline, CDR1 is SGHNT, CDR2 YYREEE (reference sequence). Trimming took off 1 base at V and 6 bases at J, with 13 bases between the two ends. The CDR3 region has the DNA TGTGCCAGCAGCTTGATGGGGCACGGAGCTGAAGCTTTCTTT. Translated: CASSLMGHGAEAFF.

In this sample, this clone turned up once. J is TRBJ2-7 and V is TRBV18; D not certain. CDR3 length: 15 amino acids. Trimming took 3 bases from V and 2 from J, leaving 14 bases between them. Germline-derived CDR1 and CDR2 are KGHSH and LQKENI. The CDR3 DNA follows: TGTGCCAGCTCACCCAGCGACGGTTGGGCCTACGAGCAGTACTTC. This translates into CASSPSDGWAYEQYF.

The chain joins TRBV5-1 to TRBJ2-7; 13 nucleotides match TRBD2. V was pared by 4 bases and J by 4 bases, with 5 bases of the junction left unmatched. This CDR3 contains 15 residues. CDR1 and CDR2 (germline): SGHRS, YFSETQ. This CDR3 is CASSVRTSGSYEQYF. For the CDR3, the DNA is TGCGCCAGCAGCGTACGGACTAGCGGGAGTTACGAGCAGTACTTC.

The chain uses TRBV30 and TRBJ2-7; 9 nucleotides align to TRBD2. The CDR3 is 16 residues long. Germline CDR1 and CDR2: GTSNPN and SVGIG (reference sequence). J lost 5 bases, V lost 1 base, and 12 bases had no gene match. The CDR3 loop reads CAWSDPGGRGVNEQYF. The CDR3 nucleotides are TGTGCCTGGAGTGATCCAGGCGGGAGGGGAGTCAACGAGCAGTACTTC.

The chain employs TRBV7-8 and TRBJ2-2, with D perhaps TRBD1 (6 bases). The CDR3 covers 17 residues. Per the germline V gene, CDR1 is SGHVS and CDR2 is FQNEAQ. Trimming left V 1 base short and J 4 bases short, with 16 bases between. CDR3 loop: CASSLGLLGGFTGELFF. The DNA for the CDR3 is TGTGCCAGCAGCTTAGGATTGTTAGGGGGATTCACCGGGGAGCTGTTTTTT. The full variable domain, in which reference TRBV7-8 and TRBJ2-2 provide the parts outside the CDR3, is GAGVSQSPRYKVAKRGQDVALRCDPISGHVSLFWYQQALGQGPEFLTYFQNEAQLDKSGLPSDRFFAERPEGSVSTLKIQRTQQEDSAVYLCASSLGLLGGFTGELFFGEGSRLTVL.

The chain has TRBV28 and TRBJ1-2; no firm D call. The CDR3 is 13 amino acids. Trimming removed 5 bases at V and 4 bases at J, with 11 bases between. Germline CDR1 is MDHEN and CDR2 is SYDVKM. CDR3 nucleotides: TGTGCCAGCAGTCCTCGCGGGTTCTATGGCTACACCTTC. Protein: CASSPRGFYGYTF.

The chain is built from TRBV6-4 and TRBJ2-3; TRBD2 might be the D (5 bases). Germline lookup yields CDR1 MRHNA and CDR2 SNTAGT. This CDR3 has 13 amino acids. V dropped 4 bases and J dropped 3 bases, with 8 bases sitting between them. In DNA form, the CDR3 reads TGTGCCAGCAGTGGCGGGCCAACAGATACGCAGTATTTT. It codes for CASSGGPTDTQYF.

This clone has only one observation. V gene TRBV18 combines with J gene TRBJ2-5; 8 nucleotides line up with TRBD1. The length of the CDR3 is 15 residues. V shed 0 bases, J shed 6 bases, and the junction held 6 bases outside the gene matches. CDR1 is KGHSH and CDR2 is LQKENI in the germline V gene. The CDR3 region is CASSPPTGQGKTQYF. The CDR3 bases are TGTGCCAGCTCACCACCCACTGGACAGGGAAAGACCCAGTACTTC.

The V and J genes are TRBV5-1 and TRBJ2-5; the match to TRBD2 covers 7 bases. Germline V gene sequence: CDR1 SGHRS, CDR2 YFSETQ. The CDR3 totals 16 residues. V dropped 6 bases and J dropped 9; count of bases not matched to a gene: 20. The CDR3 DNA reads TGCGCCAGCACCAAGGGGCCGGGACCCTTTGGGGGGGCCCAGTACTTC. It codes for CASTKGPGPFGGAQYF.

A few counts support this clone. CDR3 in amino acids: CASSQNGYEQYF. The CDR3 region has the DNA TGTGCCAGCAGCCAAAACGGCTACGAGCAGTACTTC. The chain couples TRBV11-3 to TRBJ2-7; D not resolved. CDR1 is SGHNT and CDR2 is YENEEA in the germline V gene. Trimming removed 5 bases from V and 3 bases from J, with 8 bases in between. The CDR3 is made up of 12 amino acids.

The genes are TRBV27 and TRBJ2-5; the match to TRBD2 covers 9 bases. Germline assignment: CDR1 MNHEY and CDR2 SMNVEV (reference sequence). The CDR3 totals 17 residues. J lost 2 bases, V lost 5 bases, and 12 bases had no gene match. The CDR3 DNA sequence: TGTGCCAGCAGTGAGGGGATAGGGACTAGCAGTCAAGAGACCCAGTACTTC. Translated: CASSEGIGTSSQETQYF.

On this clone: The same CDR3 also results from other DNA sequences found in this sample. V gene TRBV5-1 combines with J gene TRBJ1-5, with D unresolved. This CDR3 comprises 13 residues. Germline V gene lookup returns CDR1 SGHRS and CDR2 YFSETQ. V gave up 0 bases and J gave up 2 bases, with 3 bases separating them. CDR3 sequence: CASSLAGNQPQHF. The CDR3 DNA reads as TGCGCCAGCAGCTTGGCAGGCAATCAGCCCCAGCATTTT.

The gene calls are TRBV5-4 and TRBJ2-5, with 9 bases aligning to TRBD1. Germline V lookup: CDR1 SGHNT, CDR2 YYREEE (reference sequence). The length of the CDR3 is 16 residues. V lost 0 bases to trimming and J lost 2 bases; unmatched junction nucleotides: 5. The CDR3 spells CASSLGGQGRQETQYF. CDR3 DNA: TGTGCCAGCAGCTTGGGCGGACAGGGGCGGCAAGAGACCCAGTACTTC.

V gene TRBV4-3 combines with J gene TRBJ1-1; 9 positions match TRBD1. The CDR3 consists of 15 residues. Germline V gene sequence: CDR1 LGHNA, CDR2 YSLEER. J lost 4 bases, V lost 0 bases, and 3 bases had no gene match. CDR3 amino acids: CASSQEGTGPTEAFF. Here the CDR3 DNA reads TGCGCCAGCAGCCAAGAAGGGACAGGGCCCACTGAAGCTTTCTTT.

This chain links TRBV9 with TRBJ2-1; maybe TRBD2 (6 bases). The germline V and J ends were trimmed by 0 bases and 12 bases, with 19 bases remaining between them. The CDR3 consists of 15 residues. Germline V gene data show CDR1 as SGDLS and CDR2 as YYNGEE. The CDR3 DNA reads TGTGCCAGCAGCGTAGCTGCGAGTAGGGAGGTGGGGCAGTTCTTC. Protein: CASSVAASREVGQFF.

This clone was recorded a few times. V usage is TRBV5-5 and J usage is TRBJ1-2, with TRBD1 matching 10 bases. CDR1 and CDR2 from the germline V gene are SGHKS and YYEKEE (reference sequence). The CDR3 length is 15 residues. J gave up 8 bases and V 3 bases, and 10 bases lay outside the gene matches. The CDR3 DNA reads as TGTGCCAGCAGCTCTTTCCGGACAGGGGGGGGCGGCTACACCTTC. Translation: CASSSFRTGGGGYTF.

The chain combines TRBV9 with TRBJ2-2; TRBD1 matches at 8 bases. V lost 4 bases, J lost 0 bases, and 8 bases stayed unmatched. This CDR3 is built from 17 residues. Germline CDR1 SGDLS, CDR2 YYNGEE. Here the CDR3 reads CASSPPPGQANTGELFF. The CDR3 DNA follows: TGTGCCAGCAGCCCACCCCCGGGACAGGCGAACACCGGGGAGCTGTTTTTT. Full variable domain (missing parts from reference TRBV9 and TRBJ2-2): DSGVTQTPKHLITATGQRVTLRCSPRSGDLSVYWYQQSLDQGLQFLIQYYNGEERAKGNILERFSAQQFPDLHSELNLSSLELGDSALYFCASSPPPGQANTGELFFGEGSRLTVL.